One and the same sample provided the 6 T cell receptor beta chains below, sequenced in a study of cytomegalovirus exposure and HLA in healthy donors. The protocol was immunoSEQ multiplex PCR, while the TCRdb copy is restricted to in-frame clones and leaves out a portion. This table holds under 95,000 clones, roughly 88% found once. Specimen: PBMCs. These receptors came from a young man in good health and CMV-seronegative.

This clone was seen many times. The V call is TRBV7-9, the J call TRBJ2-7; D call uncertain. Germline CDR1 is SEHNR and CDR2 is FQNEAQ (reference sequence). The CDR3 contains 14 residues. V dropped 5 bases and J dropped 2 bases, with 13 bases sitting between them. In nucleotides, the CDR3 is TGTGCCAGCAGCCCCACTGGGCAGACCTACGAGCAGTACTTC. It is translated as CASSPTGQTYEQYF.

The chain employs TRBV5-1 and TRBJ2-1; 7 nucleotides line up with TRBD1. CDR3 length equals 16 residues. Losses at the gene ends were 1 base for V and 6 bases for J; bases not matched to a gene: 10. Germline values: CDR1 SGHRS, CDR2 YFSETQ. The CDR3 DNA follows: TGCGCCAGCAGCTTGCCTCCCCGGACAGGCACCAATGAGCAGTTCTTC. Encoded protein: CASSLPPRTGTNEQFF.

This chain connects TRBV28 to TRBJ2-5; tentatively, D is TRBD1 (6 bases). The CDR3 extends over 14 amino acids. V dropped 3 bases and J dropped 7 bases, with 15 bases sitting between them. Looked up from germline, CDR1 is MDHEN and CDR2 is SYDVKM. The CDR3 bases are TGTGCCAGCAGTTTCCAGGGGCGAGTGGGGACCCAGTACTTC. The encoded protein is CASSFQGRVGTQYF.

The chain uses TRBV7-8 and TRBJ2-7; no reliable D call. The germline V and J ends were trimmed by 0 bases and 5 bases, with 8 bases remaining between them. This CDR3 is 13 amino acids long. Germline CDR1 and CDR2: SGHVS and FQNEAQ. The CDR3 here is CASSLAGSNEQYF. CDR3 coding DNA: TGTGCCAGCAGCTTAGCGGGCAGTAACGAGCAGTACTTC.

The CDR3 region has the DNA TGCGCCAGCAGCTTGGGGCAGGGGGTGTGGAATGAGCAGTTCTTC. It yields the protein CASSLGQGVWNEQFF. This chain joins TRBV5-1 and TRBJ2-1; 7 bases align to TRBD1. The CDR3 extends over 15 amino acids. Trimming took 0 bases from V and 7 from J; bases not matched to a gene: 7. CDR1 and CDR2 from the germline V gene are SGHRS and YFSETQ.

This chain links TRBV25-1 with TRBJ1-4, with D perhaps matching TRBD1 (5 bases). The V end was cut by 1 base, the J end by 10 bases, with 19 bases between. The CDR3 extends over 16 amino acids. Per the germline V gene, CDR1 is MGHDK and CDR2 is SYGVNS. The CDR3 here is CASSELGRVSSGKLFF. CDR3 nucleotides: TGTGCCAGCAGTGAATTGGGCAGGGTTTCCTCAGGAAAACTGTTTTTT.